What follows are 21 T cell receptor beta chains derived from one specimen sequenced in a study of Ad26.COV2.S vaccination and SARS-CoV-2 variants. Treatment of the sample: about 20 received Ad26.COV2.S at low or high dose, single or two shots; roughly five received placebo; per-sample allocation not given. All samples were drawn on day 63, counting from the first vaccine or placebo injection. This table comes from immunoSEQ multiplex PCR, and its TCRdb copy is limited to in-frame clones, with some not included. This sample has approximately 300,000 clones; 86% occur once, and the top ten carry less than 2%. The sample consisted of peripheral blood, taken in a trial of Ad26.COV2.S vaccine versus placebo. All receptors derive from a person between 18 and 65 years old who received the Ad26.COV2.S COVID-19 vaccine or a placebo.

The chain links TRBV3-1 (or the pseudogene TRBV3-2) to TRBJ2-6; no firm D call. Germline V lookup: CDR1 LGHDT, CDR2 YNNKEL (reference sequence). Trimming took 6 bases from V and 3 from J, leaving 3 bases between them. The CDR3 loop spans 12 amino acids. The CDR3 DNA reads TGTGCCAGCAGTTTTGGGGCCAACGTCCTGACTTTC. It encodes CASSFGANVLTF.

The chain combines TRBV10-3 with TRBJ2-7; TRBD1 matches at 10 bases. With 4 bases clipped from V and 3 bases from J, the junction kept 12 bases outside the gene matches. The germline V gene encodes CDR1 ENHRY and CDR2 SYGVKD. The CDR3 consists of 17 residues. Here the CDR3 DNA reads TGTGCCATCAGTGCGCCACCTCCAGGGACAGGGGTCTACGAGCAGTACTTC. Amino acid sequence: CAISAPPPGTGVYEQYF.

The chain is built from TRBV29-1 and TRBJ1-1; D may be TRBD1 (5 bases). This CDR3 contains 13 residues. The V gene's germline CDR1 is SQVTM and CDR2 ANQGSEA. Trimming removed 7 bases at V and 3 bases at J, with 15 bases between. The CDR3 region is CSAKGRPDTEAFF. The CDR3 nucleotides are TGCAGCGCCAAGGGACGTCCCGACACTGAAGCTTTCTTT.

This chain joins TRBV6-2 or TRBV6-3 and TRBJ1-1; TRBD1 agrees at 10 bases. With 3 bases clipped from V and 3 bases from J, the junction kept 10 bases outside the gene matches. This CDR3 is built from 17 residues. The germline gives CDR1 MNHEY, CDR2 SVGEGT. Here the CDR3 DNA reads TGTGCCAGCAGTTATCCCGACAGGGGGCGGGGATACACTGAAGCTTTCTTT. Encoded protein: CASSYPDRGRGYTEAFF.

The count of this clone is one. The chain joins TRBV4-1 to TRBJ2-7; D could derive from TRBD1 or TRBD2 (5 bases each). From germline, CDR1 is MGHRA and CDR2 YSYEKL. Deletions cut 3 bases from V and 5 bases from J, with 14 bases between. The CDR3 is 14 amino acids. In DNA, the CDR3 is TGCGCCAGCAGCCATCGCGCAGGGACCAACGAGCAGTACTTC. Its translation is CASSHRAGTNEQYF.

The CDR3 sequence: CASSSVQGPPYGYTF. The CDR3 coding sequence is TGTGCCAGCAGCTCCGTACAGGGGCCCCCCTATGGCTACACCTTC. The chain recombines TRBV7-9 with TRBJ1-2, with TRBD1 matching 7 bases. The CDR3 is made up of 15 amino acids. Germline V gives CDR1 SEHNR, CDR2 FQNEAQ (reference sequence). J was trimmed by 4 bases and V by 4 bases; bases with no gene match: 9.

The rearrangement joins TRBV7-2 to TRBJ2-1; a weak D match, TRBD2 (5 bases). V was shortened by 6 bases and J by 5 bases, with 14 bases between the two germline ends. Germline CDR1 is SGHTA and CDR2 is FQGNSA. The CDR3 spans 14 residues. CDR3 in amino acids: CASSQSVGDNEQFF. The DNA of the CDR3 is TGTGCCAGCAGTCAGTCCGTGGGAGACAATGAGCAGTTCTTC. The whole variable domain, remainder taken from reference TRBV7-2 and TRBJ2-1, is GAGVSQSPSNKVTEKGKDVELRCDPISGHTALYWYRQSLGQGLEFLIYFQGNSAPDKSGLPSDRFSAERTGGSVSTLTIQRTQQEDSAVYLCASSQSVGDNEQFFGPGTRLTVL.

The rearrangement links TRBV23-1 to TRBJ2-7; 7 bases are a match to TRBD1. TRBV23-1 is designated an ORF whose function remains uncertain. The CDR3 loop spans 14 amino acids. V lost 0 bases, J lost 7 bases, and 6 bases stayed unmatched. This chain's CDR3 is CASSQSSPRGEQYF. The CDR3 DNA follows: TGCGCCAGCAGTCAATCAAGTCCCAGGGGGGAGCAGTACTTC.

V gene TRBV7-9 combines with J gene TRBJ2-2; D tentatively fits TRBD1 or TRBD2 (5 bases each). Germline CDR1 reads SEHNR; CDR2 reads FQNEAQ (reference sequence). The CDR3 covers 15 residues. Trimming left V 5 bases short and J 1 base short, with 11 bases between. The CDR3 spells CASSLRDVNTGELFF. The CDR3 DNA is TGTGCCAGCAGCCTTCGGGACGTGAACACCGGGGAGCTGTTTTTT.

The chain recombines TRBV5-1 with TRBJ1-2; D is possibly TRBD1 (5 bases). CDR1 and CDR2 from the germline V gene are SGHRS and YFSETQ. V was clipped by 4 bases and J by 3 bases, with 16 bases between them. This CDR3 region has 15 residues. The CDR3, as DNA: TGCGCCAGCAGCCCAGGTGACAGTACCCACTATGGCTACACCTTC. Protein: CASSPGDSTHYGYTF.

The genes are TRBV18 and TRBJ1-1; 8 nucleotides line up with TRBD1. The V gene's germline CDR1 is KGHSH and CDR2 LQKENI. Trimming at V came to 6 bases and at J to 4 bases, leaving 10 bases not matched to a gene. The CDR3 sequence is 15 residues long. CDR3 residues: CASSYRTGSATEAFF. In DNA, the CDR3 is TGTGCCAGCTCGTACCGGACAGGGTCGGCCACTGAAGCTTTCTTT. The entire variable domain, with the rest obtained from reference TRBV18 and TRBJ1-1, is as follows: NAGVMQNPRHLVRRRGQEARLRCSPMKGHSHVYWYRQLPEEGLKFMVYLQKENIIDESGMPKERFSAEFPKEGPSILRIQQVVRGDSAAYFCASSYRTGSATEAFFGQGTRLTVV.

This chain joins TRBV18 and TRBJ1-1; perhaps TRBD1 as D (5 bases). The CDR3 runs 15 residues. CDR1 is KGHSH, CDR2 LQKENI, per germline. V gave up 2 bases and J gave up 3 bases, with 13 bases separating them. The CDR3 loop reads CASSPFIGDDTEAFF. The CDR3 nucleotides read TGTGCCAGCTCACCATTTATAGGGGACGACACTGAAGCTTTCTTT.

CDR3 DNA: TGCGCCAGCAGCTTGGTAGTTCGGGGGCCCCAAGAGACCCAGTACTTC. This sequence encodes CASSLVVRGPQETQYF. The rearrangement links TRBV5-1 to TRBJ2-5; D could derive from TRBD1 or TRBD2 (6 bases each). This CDR3 has 16 residues. The V end lost 0 bases, the J end lost 1 base, and 13 bases lay between the germline ends. The V gene's germline CDR1 is SGHRS and CDR2 YFSETQ. Using reference TRBV5-1 and TRBJ2-5 for the parts outside the CDR3, the full variable domain is KAGVTQTPRYLIKTRGQQVTLSCSPISGHRSVSWYQQTPGQGLQFLFEYFSETQRNKGNFPGRFSGRQFSNSRSEMNVSTLELGDSALYLCASSLVVRGPQETQYFGPGTRLLVL.

This clone came up once. The chain is built from TRBV4-2 and TRBJ2-1; no clear D. With 2 bases removed from V and 6 bases from J, the gap between germline ends came to 11 bases. The CDR3 consists of 14 residues. Germline values: CDR1 LGHNA, CDR2 YNFKEQ. CDR3 bases: TGTGCCAGCAGCCAAACTCTAGGCCGCAATGAGCAGTTCTTC. Protein product: CASSQTLGRNEQFF.

Turning to this clone: Other DNA sequences in this specimen translate into the identical CDR3. The chain combines TRBV19 with TRBJ2-5, with TRBD1 identical over 8 bases. Germline CDR1 and CDR2: LNHDA and SQIVND (reference sequence). Trimming at V came to 3 bases and at J to 4 bases, leaving 7 bases not matched to a gene. This CDR3 has 15 residues. The DNA of the CDR3 is TGTGCCAGTAGTATCGGCCCAGGGGGCAGAGAGACCCAGTACTTC. Translated: CASSIGPGGRETQYF.

V usage is TRBV7-9 and J usage is TRBJ1-1; tentative D call: TRBD1 (5 bases). CDR1 is SEHNR and CDR2 is FQNEAQ in the germline V gene (reference sequence). Deletions cut 5 bases from V and 4 bases from J, with 14 bases between. This CDR3 contains 14 residues. The CDR3: CASSNPGRGTEAFF. Here the CDR3 DNA reads TGTGCCAGCAGCAACCCGGGGCGGGGCACTGAAGCTTTCTTT. The full variable domain, with the rest looked up from reference TRBV7-9 and TRBJ1-1, is DTGVSQNPRHKITKRGQNVTFRCDPISEHNRLYWYRQTLGQGPEFLTYFQNEAQLEKSRLLSDRFSAERPKGSFSTLEIQRTEQGDSAMYLCASSNPGRGTEAFFGQGTRLTVV.

The genes are TRBV6-5 and TRBJ2-1; a weak D match, TRBD2 (6 bases). CDR3 size: 14 residues. The V gene's germline CDR1 is MNHEY and CDR2 SVGAGI. V dropped 6 bases and J dropped 3 bases, with 12 bases sitting between them. In nucleotides, the CDR3 is TGTGCCAGCAGGCCATCGGGACTCTACAATGAGCAGTTCTTC. Amino acid sequence: CASRPSGLYNEQFF.

The chain uses TRBV6-5 and TRBJ1-1; the D is unclear. The CDR3 is made up of 14 amino acids. Per germline, CDR1 MNHEY and CDR2 SVGAGI. V was trimmed by 7 bases and J by 2 bases, leaving 14 bases between them. CDR3 amino acids: CASIPMGRNTEAFF. For the CDR3, the DNA is TGTGCCAGCATCCCTATGGGAAGAAACACTGAAGCTTTCTTT.

CDR3 residues: CASSQAEVTDTQYF. CDR3 DNA: TGCGCCAGCAGCCAAGCGGAAGTTACAGATACGCAGTATTTT. This sequence joins TRBV5-1 and TRBJ2-3, with D possibly TRBD2 on 5 matching bases. Germline V gives CDR1 SGHRS, CDR2 YFSETQ. V lost 4 bases and J lost 3, with 12 bases in between. The CDR3 consists of 14 residues.

In this sample, this clone turned up once. The V and J genes are TRBV4-1 and TRBJ2-3, with a tentative D call TRBD1 (6 bases). V was shortened by 4 bases and J by 2 bases, with 19 bases between the two germline ends. The germline V gene encodes CDR1 MGHRA and CDR2 YSYEKL. The CDR3 totals 17 residues. The DNA for the CDR3 is TGCGCCAGCAGCCGAACCTCCCAGGACAGACTCACAGATACGCAGTATTTT. It is translated as CASSRTSQDRLTDTQYF.

The genes are TRBV5-1 and TRBJ2-1; a weak D match, TRBD1 (5 bases). This CDR3 region has 14 residues. Trimming left V 0 bases short and J 10 bases short, with 14 bases between. Germline lookup yields CDR1 SGHRS and CDR2 YFSETQ. The CDR3 reads CASSLEGAQREQFF. CDR3 bases: TGCGCCAGCAGCTTGGAAGGGGCGCAGCGAGAGCAGTTCTTC.